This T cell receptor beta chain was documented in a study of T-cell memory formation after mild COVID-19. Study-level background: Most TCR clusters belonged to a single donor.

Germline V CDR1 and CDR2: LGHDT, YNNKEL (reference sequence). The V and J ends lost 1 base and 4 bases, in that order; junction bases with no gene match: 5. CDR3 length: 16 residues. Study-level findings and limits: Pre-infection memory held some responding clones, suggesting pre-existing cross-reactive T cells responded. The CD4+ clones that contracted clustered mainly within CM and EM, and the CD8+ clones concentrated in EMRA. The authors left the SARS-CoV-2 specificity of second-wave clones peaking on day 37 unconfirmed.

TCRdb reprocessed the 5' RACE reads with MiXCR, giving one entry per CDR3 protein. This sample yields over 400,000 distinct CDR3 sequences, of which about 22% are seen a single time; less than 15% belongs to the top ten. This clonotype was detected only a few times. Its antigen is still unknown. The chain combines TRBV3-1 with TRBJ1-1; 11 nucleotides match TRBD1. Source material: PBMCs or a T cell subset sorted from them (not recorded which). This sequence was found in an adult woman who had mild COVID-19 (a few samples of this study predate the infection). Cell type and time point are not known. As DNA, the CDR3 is TGTGCCAGCAGCCAAGGGGACAGGGGGTTTTTCACTGAAGCTTTCTTT. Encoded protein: CASSQGDRGFFTEAFF.